Sequencing of this T cell receptor beta chain was carried out in a study of blood T cell repertoires in COVID-19. Turning to the study itself: Material from acute and convalescent COVID-19 was sourced from the United States, Italy and Spain.

The V gene's germline CDR1 is MDHEN and CDR2 SYDVKM. V gave up 4 bases and J gave up 3 bases; unmatched junction bases: 5. The CDR3 runs 16 residues. Original analysis: How many nucleated cells were present was estimated from reference gene primer amplification. Assay: immunoSEQ multiplex PCR; the TCRdb copy retains only in-frame clones and omits some. The DNA gave D and trimming, while V, J and clone size come from that table. The sample lists nearly 350,000 clones, 65% to 85% seen once, with 2.5% to 3% in the top ten. The receptor was isolated from a man aged 25-40 years with active or convalescent COVID-19. V gene TRBV28 combines with J gene TRBJ2-7; TRBD2 matches at 14 bases. The sequenced sample was peripheral blood. This chain's CDR3 is CASSSPGLAGVYEQYF. The CDR3 DNA follows: TGTGCCAGCAGTTCTCCGGGACTAGCGGGAGTCTACGAGCAGTACTTC.